One sample yielded the 18 T cell receptor beta chains listed below, sequenced in a study of OX40 agonist ivuxolimab in advanced cancers. The repertoire was sequenced with immunoSEQ multiplex PCR; TCRdb's copy has only in-frame clones and lacks some. Among 50,000 to 60,000 clones listed, about nine tenths were seen once. Sample: CD4+ or CD8+ T cells sorted from blood, taken in a trial of the OX40 agonist ivuxolimab. The source is an adult with an advanced solid tumor such as melanoma, head and neck, liver or kidney cancer.

As to this clone: The sample contains more than one DNA sequence encoding this CDR3. J is TRBJ1-5 and V is TRBV7-9; a weak D match, TRBD1 (5 bases). The CDR3 is made up of 14 amino acids. CDR1 and CDR2 (germline): SEHNR, FQNEAQ (reference sequence). V was pared by 1 base and J by 7 bases, with 11 bases between. As DNA, the CDR3 is TGTGCCAGCAGCTTAGTTGGGGGAGGCCAGCCCCAGCATTTT. It is translated as CASSLVGGGQPQHF.

The rearrangement uses TRBV7-9 and TRBJ2-7; D might be TRBD2 (6 bases). Germline lookup yields CDR1 SEHNR and CDR2 FQNEAQ (reference sequence). The CDR3 length is 12 residues. V was shortened by 9 bases and J by 8 bases, with 17 bases between the two germline ends. CDR3 loop: CARNHGGFQQYF. In nucleotides, the CDR3 is TGTGCCAGAAACCATGGGGGGTTTCAGCAGTACTTC.

The chain couples TRBV19 to TRBJ2-1; no firm D call. Trimming left V 3 bases short and J 2 bases short, with 5 bases between. Looked up from germline, CDR1 is LNHDA and CDR2 is SQIVND (reference sequence). The CDR3 runs 13 residues. The CDR3 bases are TGTGCCAGTAGTATGGGCACCTACAATGAGCAGTTCTTC. It encodes CASSMGTYNEQFF.

The chain employs TRBV21-1 and TRBJ2-7; the DNA was not compared with TRBD1, the D call given in the table. TRBV21-1 is annotated as a pseudogene. The CDR3 extends over 16 amino acids. The CDR3 region is CASSRPRGASSYEQYF. DNA for the CDR3: TGTGCCAGCAGCAGACCCAGGGGGGCAAGCTCCTACGAGCAGTACTTC.

Judged by abundance, this clone is medium-sized (0.01 to 0.1%). The chain links TRBV11-3 to TRBJ2-1, with no clear D. Germline values: CDR1 SGHNT, CDR2 YENEEA. CDR3 length: 12 residues. Trimming left V 1 base short and J 6 bases short, with 4 bases between. CDR3 sequence: CASSLVPNEQFF. The CDR3 DNA sequence: TGTGCCAGCAGCTTAGTACCCAATGAGCAGTTCTTC.

The chain joins TRBV4-2 to TRBJ2-1; 8 positions match TRBD2. The germline gives CDR1 LGHNA, CDR2 YNFKEQ. The CDR3 is 16 amino acids. V was pared by 1 base and J by 5 bases, with 7 bases of the junction left unmatched. CDR3 in DNA: TGTGCCAGCAGCCAAGTCACACTAGCGGTTAACAATGAGCAGTTCTTC. Its protein is CASSQVTLAVNNEQFF.

This chain connects TRBV6-5 to TRBJ1-5; D is undetermined. The germline gives CDR1 MNHEY, CDR2 SVGAGI. The CDR3 extends over 15 amino acids. V lost 7 bases and J 2 bases, leaving 15 bases between the germline ends. The chain's CDR3 is CASKSDPLGNQPQHF. The CDR3 bases are TGTGCCAGCAAAAGTGACCCCCTGGGCAATCAGCCCCAGCATTTT.

The V and J genes are TRBV7-9 and TRBJ2-2; TRBD1 or TRBD2 may be the D gene (5 bases each). V gave up 3 bases and J gave up 4 bases, with 6 bases separating them. Germline V gene sequence: CDR1 SEHNR, CDR2 FQNEAQ (reference sequence). CDR3 size: 13 residues. The CDR3 bases are TGTGCCAGCAGCTTTGGGGGCACCGGGGAGCTGTTTTTT. This codes for CASSFGGTGELFF. The entire variable domain, with the rest obtained from reference TRBV7-9 and TRBJ2-2, is as follows: DTGVSQNPRHKITKRGQNVTFRCDPISEHNRLYWYRQTLGQGPEFLTYFQNEAQLEKSRLLSDRFSAERPKGSFSTLEIQRTEQGDSAMYLCASSFGGTGELFFGEGSRLTVL.

The J gene is TRBJ1-5, the V gene TRBV6-5; D gene ambiguous. Germline V CDR1 and CDR2: MNHEY, SVGAGI. V was shortened by 6 bases and J by 3 bases, with 15 bases between the two germline ends. There are 15 residues in the CDR3. Written as DNA, the CDR3 is TGTGCCAGCAGCCCCTCGCTAGCCTTCAATCAGCCCCAGCATTTT. Translation gives CASSPSLAFNQPQHF.

Concerning this clone: Other DNA variants within this sample encode the same CDR3. This chain links TRBV5-6 with TRBJ2-2; 12 nucleotides match TRBD2. V shed 4 bases, J shed 6 bases, and the junction held 4 bases outside the gene matches. The CDR3 covers 15 residues. CDR1 and CDR2 (germline): SGHDT, YYEEEE. This chain's CDR3 is CASSIGLAGSGELFF. The CDR3 DNA sequence: TGTGCCAGCAGCATAGGACTAGCGGGATCCGGGGAGCTGTTTTTT.

Only one count was recorded for this clone. The CDR3 loop reads CASSYSDSYTGELFF. CDR3 DNA: TGTGCCAGCAGTTACTCGGACAGTTACACCGGGGAGCTGTTTTTT. The chain employs TRBV6-5 and TRBJ2-2, with TRBD1 as a possible D gene (6 bases). CDR1 and CDR2 (germline): MNHEY, SVGAGI. Trimming cost V 0 bases and J 3 bases, with 8 bases left between them. This CDR3 has 15 residues.

Sample share makes this clone medium-sized. The gene calls are TRBV7-9 and TRBJ1-2; the D gene is possibly TRBD1 (5 bases). The CDR3 is 13 residues long. The germline V gene encodes CDR1 SEHNR and CDR2 FQNEAQ (reference sequence). V was shortened by 1 base and J by 6 bases, with 9 bases between the two germline ends. The CDR3 spells CASSLGRADGYTF. CDR3 DNA sequence: TGTGCCAGCAGCTTAGGCAGGGCCGATGGCTACACCTTC. Together with reference TRBV7-9 and TRBJ1-2, the CDR3 gives the full variable domain: DTGVSQNPRHKITKRGQNVTFRCDPISEHNRLYWYRQTLGQGPEFLTYFQNEAQLEKSRLLSDRFSAERPKGSFSTLEIQRTEQGDSAMYLCASSLGRADGYTFGSGTRLTVV.

The V and J genes are TRBV28 and TRBJ2-3, with D possibly being TRBD1 or TRBD2 (5 bases each). The V end was cut by 7 bases, the J end by 5 bases, with 19 bases between. The CDR3 is 15 residues long. CDR1 is MDHEN and CDR2 is SYDVKM in the germline V gene. This CDR3 reads CASMEPGPPEDTQYF. The CDR3 DNA reads TGTGCCAGCATGGAGCCGGGACCTCCTGAAGATACGCAGTATTTT.

The chain uses TRBV23-1 and TRBJ1-5, with 8 positions matching TRBD1. TRBV23-1 is sorted into the ORF group, with uncertain function. J was trimmed by 6 bases and V by 3 bases; bases with no gene match: 4. The CDR3 has 14 amino acids. CDR3 DNA: TGCGCCAGCAGTCATCAGGGGGCCGGTCAGCCCCAGCATTTT. This codes for CASSHQGAGQPQHF.

This clone was observed a single time. The chain's CDR3 is CASSLAGSNYEQYF. The CDR3 DNA reads as TGTGCCAGTAGTTTAGCGGGAAGTAACTACGAGCAGTACTTC. The chain joins TRBV19 to TRBJ2-7, with 8 bases lining up with TRBD2. The CDR3 runs to 14 residues. CDR1 is LNHDA, CDR2 SQIVND, per germline (reference sequence). After removal of 5 bases from V and 3 bases from J, the junction contained 6 bases not matched to a gene.

The chain has TRBV5-6 and TRBJ2-7, with 10 bases that match TRBD2. Germline CDR1 and CDR2: SGHDT and YYEEEE. The CDR3 sequence is 16 residues long. V shed 2 bases and J 2 bases; nucleotides not matched to a gene: 7. For the CDR3, the DNA is TGTGCCAGCAGCTTAGAACTAGCGGGACTTGCCTACGAGCAGTACTTC. Its protein is CASSLELAGLAYEQYF.

This rearrangement joins TRBV25-1 to TRBJ1-2; possibly TRBD1 for D (5 bases). Germline V gives CDR1 MGHDK, CDR2 SYGVNS. The V gene lost 4 bases and the J gene lost 7 bases, with 16 bases spanning the gap. This CDR3 comprises 14 residues. The CDR3 spells CASSGEGLNRGYTF. In DNA, the CDR3 is TGTGCCAGCAGTGGAGAGGGGCTAAATCGTGGCTACACCTTC.

V gene TRBV4-3 combines with J gene TRBJ1-1; D gene ambiguous. The CDR3 contains 15 residues. The V end lost 1 base, the J end lost 4 bases, and 13 bases lay between the germline ends. Germline CDR1 is LGHNA and CDR2 is YSLEER. CDR3 in DNA: TGCGCCAGCAGCCAAGCCCGGGCCCTGATCACTGAAGCTTTCTTT. Protein: CASSQARALITEAFF.